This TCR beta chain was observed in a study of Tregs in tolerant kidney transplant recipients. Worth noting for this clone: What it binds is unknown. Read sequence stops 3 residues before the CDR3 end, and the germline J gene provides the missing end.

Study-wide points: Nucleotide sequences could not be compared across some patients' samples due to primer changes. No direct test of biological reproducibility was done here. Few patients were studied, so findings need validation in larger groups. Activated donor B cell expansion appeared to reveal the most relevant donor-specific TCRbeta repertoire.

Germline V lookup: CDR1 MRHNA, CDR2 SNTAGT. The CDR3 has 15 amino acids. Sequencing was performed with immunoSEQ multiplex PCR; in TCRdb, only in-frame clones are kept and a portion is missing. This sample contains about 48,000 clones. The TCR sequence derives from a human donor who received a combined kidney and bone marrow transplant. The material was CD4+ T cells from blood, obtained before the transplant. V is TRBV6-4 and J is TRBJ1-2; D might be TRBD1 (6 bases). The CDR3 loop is CASSDSPGELDGYTF. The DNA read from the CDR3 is TGTGCCAGCAGTGACTCCCCAGGGGAGTTGGACGGC.